In its sample, the clone carrying this TCR beta chain was seen a few times. The sample originates from a study of blood T cell repertoires in COVID-19. The CDR3 spans 13 residues. V lost 5 bases and J lost 10; bases outside the gene matches: 10. CDR1 is SGHTA, CDR2 FQGNSA, per germline. TCRdb keeps only in-frame clones here, not all; method: immunoSEQ multiplex PCR. Of fewer than 250,000 clones listed, 90% to 95% are singletons. Input material: peripheral blood. The rearrangement joins TRBV7-2 to TRBJ1-2, with TRBD1 matching 7 bases. This receptor was taken from a man aged 30 to 39 with acute or convalescent COVID-19. CDR3 coding DNA: TGTGCCAGCAGCCTACGGACAGGCCGTATCTACACCTTC. Protein: CASSLRTGRIYTF.